These 26 T cell receptor beta chains came from one sample sequenced in a study of blood T cell repertoires in COVID-19. The table came from immunoSEQ multiplex PCR; TCRdb's copy has only in-frame clones and leaves some out. The sample includes over 110,000 clones, about 80% of them seen just once. Sequenced sample: PBMCs or T cells enriched from blood (not recorded which). These receptor sequences come from a middle-aged man in a cohort exposed to, infected with or recovered from COVID-19 (not recorded which).

The chain couples TRBV6-2 or TRBV6-3 to TRBJ2-7; D is perhaps TRBD2 (5 bases). From germline, CDR1 is MNHEY and CDR2 SVGEGT. The CDR3 spans 14 residues. The germline V and J ends were trimmed by 2 bases and 0 bases, with 8 bases remaining between them. As DNA, the CDR3 is TGTGCCAGCAGTTACCGTACTAGCTCCTACGAGCAGTACTTC. This translates into CASSYRTSSYEQYF.

The chain has TRBV5-1 and TRBJ2-2; 8 bases match TRBD2. V lost 4 bases to trimming and J lost 3 bases; unmatched junction nucleotides: 8. The CDR3 consists of 16 residues. Germline values: CDR1 SGHRS, CDR2 YFSETQ. CDR3 sequence (DNA): TGCGCCAGCAGCACTGAGCGGGGGAGCTACACCGGGGAGCTGTTTTTT. It is translated as CASSTERGSYTGELFF.

This chain joins TRBV7-2 and TRBJ1-3; 7 nucleotides line up with TRBD1. The CDR3 spans 14 residues. CDR1 and CDR2 from the germline V gene are SGHTA and FQGNSA. The junction had 4 bases not matched to a gene; V was cut back by 4 bases and J by 4 bases. CDR3 amino acids: CASSSTGVGNTIYF. CDR3 nucleotide sequence: TGTGCCAGCAGCTCCACAGGGGTAGGAAACACCATATATTTT.

This clone has just one count. An end of the junction differs from the germline gene, which may be a read error. V gene TRBV6-5 combines with J gene TRBJ1-1; TRBD1 might be the D (6 bases). This CDR3 has 13 amino acids. The V gene's germline CDR1 is MNHEY and CDR2 SVGAGI. Here the CDR3 DNA reads TGCTCCGTTCGGGGGGCGGGGTACACTGAAGCTTTCTTT. It is translated as CSVRGAGYTEAFF.

This chain's CDR3 is CAINLSGRETGELFF. In nucleotides, the CDR3 is TGTGCCATCAACTTGAGCGGGAGGGAAACCGGGGAGCTGTTTTTT. The V call is TRBV10-3, the J call TRBJ2-2; 10 positions match TRBD2. This CDR3 has 15 amino acids. J lost 5 bases, V lost 7 bases, and 7 bases had no gene match. Germline V gene data show CDR1 as ENHRY and CDR2 as SYGVKD.

V and J are TRBV20-1 and TRBJ2-1; D not certain. CDR1 and CDR2 from the germline V gene are DFQATT and SNEGSKA (reference sequence). The germline V and J ends were trimmed by 4 bases and 10 bases, with 8 bases remaining between them. This CDR3 has 10 amino acids. CDR3 DNA sequence: TGCAGTGCTACTAGTGGGGAGCAGTTCTTC. It encodes CSATSGEQFF.

This sequence joins TRBV6-6 and TRBJ1-1, with D hard to call. The V end was cut by 6 bases, the J end by 6 bases, with 11 bases between. This CDR3 comprises 12 residues. CDR1 is MNHNY and CDR2 is SVGAGI in the germline V gene (reference sequence). CDR3 DNA: TGTGCCAGCAGCCGCGAGGGATCTGAAGCTTTCTTT. It yields the protein CASSREGSEAFF.

This chain uses TRBV30 with TRBJ2-4; 7 nucleotides agree with TRBD2. V was clipped by 2 bases and J by 8 bases; unmatched bases: 9. The CDR3 is 14 amino acids. The V gene's germline CDR1 is GTSNPN and CDR2 SVGIG (reference sequence). For the CDR3, the DNA is TGTGCCTGGAGTCCGGGGGGAGGGAGGGACATTCAGTACTTC. Amino acid sequence: CAWSPGGGRDIQYF.

This clone appeared a single time. The chain carries TRBV7-7 and TRBJ2-5; TRBD2 aligns across 8 bases. Germline CDR1 is SSHAT and CDR2 is FNYEAQ (reference sequence). CDR3 size: 16 residues. J was trimmed by 2 bases and V by 1 base; bases with no gene match: 6. CDR3 DNA sequence: TGTGCCAGCAGCTTAGGTCCCGGGAGGGTTCAAGAGACCCAGTACTTC. It specifies CASSLGPGRVQETQYF.

The sample holds one count of this clone. The rearrangement uses TRBV7-8 and TRBJ1-2; 9 positions agree with TRBD1. The J segment lost 8 bases and the V segment lost 5 bases, leaving 6 bases of the junction unmatched. This CDR3 spans 13 amino acids. From germline, CDR1 is SGHVS and CDR2 FQNEAQ. CDR3: CASSLGQGGGYTF. CDR3 sequence (DNA): TGTGCCAGCAGCCTGGGACAGGGTGGCGGCTACACCTTC.

The CDR3 DNA reads as TGTGCCAGCAGCCTCCCGCTAGCGGGAGGGCCGAAGACCCAGTACTTC. Translated: CASSLPLAGGPKTQYF. J is TRBJ2-5 and V is TRBV9, with TRBD2 matching over 12 bases. Germline V gene sequence: CDR1 SGDLS, CDR2 YYNGEE. This CDR3 is 16 amino acids long. J was trimmed by 6 bases and V by 4 bases; bases with no gene match: 10.

This rearrangement joins TRBV5-8 to TRBJ2-7; TRBD1 might be the D (5 bases). Trimming took 6 bases from V and 1 from J, leaving 17 bases between them. The CDR3 has 15 residues. Germline V CDR1 and CDR2: SGHTS, YDEGEE. CDR3 amino acids: CASTIMGHGSYEQYF. Written as DNA, the CDR3 is TGTGCCAGCACCATAATGGGGCACGGGTCCTACGAGCAGTACTTC.

This clone has a handful of counts. The V gene is TRBV18, the J gene TRBJ1-5, with TRBD1 as a possible D gene (6 bases). This CDR3 spans 17 amino acids. Germline values: CDR1 KGHSH, CDR2 LQKENI. V was clipped by 2 bases and J by 5 bases, with 19 bases between them. The chain's CDR3 is CASSPRQQGIAHQPQHF. The DNA for the CDR3 is TGTGCCAGCTCACCAAGACAACAGGGTATAGCTCATCAGCCCCAGCATTTT.

This chain joins TRBV7-9 and TRBJ1-1, with 7 bases matching TRBD1. This CDR3 region has 13 residues. V dropped 5 bases and J dropped 4; count of bases not matched to a gene: 4. The germline V gene has CDR1 SEHNR and CDR2 FQNEAQ (reference sequence). This CDR3 is CASSMQGGTEAFF. In DNA form, the CDR3 reads TGTGCCAGCAGCATGCAGGGGGGCACTGAAGCTTTCTTT.

This sequence joins TRBV10-2 and TRBJ1-5; no reliable D call. V lost 10 bases and J lost 0, with 7 bases in between. This CDR3 region has 12 residues. CDR1 WSHSY and CDR2 SAAADI come from the germline V gene. CDR3 sequence: CATSNSNQPQHF. In DNA, the CDR3 is TGCGCCACCAGCAATAGCAATCAGCCCCAGCATTTT.

The rearrangement uses TRBV10-3 and TRBJ2-1; 12 nucleotides match TRBD2. CDR3 size: 13 residues. Losses at the gene ends were 6 bases for V and 8 bases for J; bases not matched to a gene: 2. Germline CDR1 and CDR2: ENHRY and SYGVKD. Here the CDR3 DNA reads TGTGCCATCAGAGGACTAGCGGGGCATGAGCAGTTCTTC. Translated, it gives CAIRGLAGHEQFF.

The chain links TRBV6-5 to TRBJ1-1; the D gene is possibly TRBD1 (5 bases). Deletions cut 7 bases from V and 6 bases from J, with 15 bases between. The CDR3 is 13 amino acids. Germline assignment: CDR1 MNHEY and CDR2 SVGAGI. The CDR3 sequence is CASIIGDHAEAFF. The CDR3 nucleotides read TGTGCCAGCATTATAGGGGATCACGCTGAAGCTTTCTTT.

As DNA, the CDR3 is TGTGCCAGCAGCTTGGCCCAGGGCTTGGAGTACTTC. Residues: CASSLAQGLEYF. This sequence joins TRBV5-6 and TRBJ2-4; D possibly corresponds to TRBD1 (5 bases). The length of the CDR3 is 12 residues. Germline V gives CDR1 SGHDT, CDR2 YYEEEE. V dropped 0 bases and J dropped 14 bases, with 12 bases sitting between them.

The genes are TRBV21-1 and TRBJ2-1; the tabulated D call, TRBD1, remains unverified against the DNA. TRBV21-1 is described as a pseudogene. The CDR3 sequence is 18 residues long. The CDR3 nucleotides are TGTGCCAGCAGCAAAGTCCGTAAAAGGGACAGGGGGCGCAGGGAGCAGTTCTTC. Protein product: CASSKVRKRDRGRREQFF.

This chain connects TRBV13 to TRBJ1-5; D is uncertain. V was pared by 3 bases and J by 0 bases, with 9 bases between. This CDR3 spans 15 amino acids. Germline V gene data show CDR1 as PRHDT and CDR2 as FYEKMQ (reference sequence). CDR3 bases: TGTGCCAGCAGCTTGGGAGGGATTAGCAATCAGCCCCAGCATTTT. Residues: CASSLGGISNQPQHF.

The rearrangement links TRBV24-1 to TRBJ2-1; TRBD1 matches 7 bases. V gave up 4 bases and J gave up 6 bases; unmatched junction bases: 14. This CDR3 region has 17 residues. Germline CDR1 is KGHDR and CDR2 is SFDVKD. CDR3 protein: CATSDSDRALLVNEQFF. CDR3 DNA: TGTGCCACCAGTGACTCCGACAGGGCCCTACTGGTCAATGAGCAGTTCTTC.

The rearrangement uses TRBV27 and TRBJ2-5, with D perhaps TRBD2 (7 bases). CDR1 is MNHEY, CDR2 SMNVEV, per germline (reference sequence). This CDR3 spans 17 amino acids. V lost 2 bases and J lost 3, with 19 bases in between. The CDR3 protein is CASSLGRGGASEETQYF. CDR3 in DNA: TGTGCCAGCAGTTTAGGTCGTGGGGGGGCCTCGGAAGAGACCCAGTACTTC.

This chain links TRBV19 with TRBJ1-2; the D gene is possibly TRBD1 (6 bases). The CDR3 spans 12 residues. The V end lost 5 bases, the J end lost 7 bases, and 11 bases lay between the germline ends. From germline, CDR1 is LNHDA and CDR2 SQIVND (reference sequence). CDR3 DNA: TGTGCCAGTAGTGTGGGACATTCTGGCTACACCTTC. It translates to CASSVGHSGYTF.

Written as DNA, the CDR3 is TGCAGCGTTGTGGACTCGCGGGAGCAGTACGAGCAGTACTTC. It specifies CSVVDSREQYEQYF. This chain joins TRBV29-1 and TRBJ2-7; 7 positions match TRBD2. This CDR3 region has 14 residues. Germline CDR1 is SQVTM and CDR2 is ANQGSEA. After removal of 4 bases from V and 4 bases from J, the junction contained 10 bases not matched to a gene.

J is TRBJ2-5 and V is TRBV7-4, with TRBD2 matching 9 bases. Trimming cost V 4 bases and J 3 bases; bases outside gene matches: 3. The CDR3 has 14 residues. Germline V gene data show CDR1 as SGHVT and CDR2 as SQSDAQ. In DNA, the CDR3 is TGTGCCAGCAGCTCGGGACTAGCAGAAGAGACCCAGTACTTC. It codes for CASSSGLAEETQYF.

The chain is built from TRBV5-1 and TRBJ2-2; 14 bases are a match to TRBD2. V lost 3 bases, J lost 1 base, and 2 bases stayed unmatched. CDR1 is SGHRS, CDR2 YFSETQ, per germline. The CDR3 extends over 17 amino acids. The CDR3 is CASSSGTSGRNTGELFF. DNA of the CDR3: TGCGCCAGCAGCTCCGGGACTAGCGGGAGGAACACCGGGGAGCTGTTTTTT.